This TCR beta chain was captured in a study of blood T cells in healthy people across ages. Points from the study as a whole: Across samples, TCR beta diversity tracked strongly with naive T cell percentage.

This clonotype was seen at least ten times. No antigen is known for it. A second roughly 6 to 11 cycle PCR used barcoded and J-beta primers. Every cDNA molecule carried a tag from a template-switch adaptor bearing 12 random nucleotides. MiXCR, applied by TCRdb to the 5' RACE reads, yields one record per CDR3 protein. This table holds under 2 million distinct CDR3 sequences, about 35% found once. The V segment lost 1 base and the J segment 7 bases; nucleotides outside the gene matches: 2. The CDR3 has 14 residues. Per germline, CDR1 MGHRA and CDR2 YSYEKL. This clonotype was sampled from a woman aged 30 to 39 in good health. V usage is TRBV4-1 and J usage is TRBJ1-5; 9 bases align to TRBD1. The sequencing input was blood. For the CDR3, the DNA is TGCGCCAGCAGCCAAGGGACAGGGGCCCAGCCCCAGCATTTT. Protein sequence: CASSQGTGAQPQHF.